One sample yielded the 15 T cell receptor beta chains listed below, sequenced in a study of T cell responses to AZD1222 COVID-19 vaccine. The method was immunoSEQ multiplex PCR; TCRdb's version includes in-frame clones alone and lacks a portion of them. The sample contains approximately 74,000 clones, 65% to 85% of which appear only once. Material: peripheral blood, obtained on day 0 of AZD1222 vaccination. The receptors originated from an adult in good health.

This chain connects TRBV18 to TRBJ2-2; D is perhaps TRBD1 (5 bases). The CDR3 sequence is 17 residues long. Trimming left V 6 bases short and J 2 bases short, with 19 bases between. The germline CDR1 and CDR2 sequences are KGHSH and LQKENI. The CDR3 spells CASSQNLRDSNTGELFF. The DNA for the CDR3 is TGTGCCAGCTCTCAAAATCTTCGAGACAGTAACACCGGGGAGCTGTTTTTT.

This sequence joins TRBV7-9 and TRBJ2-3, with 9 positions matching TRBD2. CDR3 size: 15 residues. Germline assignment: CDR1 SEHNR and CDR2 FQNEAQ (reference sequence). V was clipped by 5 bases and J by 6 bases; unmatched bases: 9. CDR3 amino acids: CASSPSGNAVDTQYF. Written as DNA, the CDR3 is TGTGCCAGCAGCCCTAGCGGGAACGCGGTCGATACGCAGTATTTT.

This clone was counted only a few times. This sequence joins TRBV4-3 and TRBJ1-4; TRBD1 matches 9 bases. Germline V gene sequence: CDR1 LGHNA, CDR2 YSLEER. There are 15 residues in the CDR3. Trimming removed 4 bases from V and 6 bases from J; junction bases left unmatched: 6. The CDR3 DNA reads TGCGCCAGCAGCCCGAGACAGGGGGTTTATGAAAAACTGTTTTTT. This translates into CASSPRQGVYEKLFF.

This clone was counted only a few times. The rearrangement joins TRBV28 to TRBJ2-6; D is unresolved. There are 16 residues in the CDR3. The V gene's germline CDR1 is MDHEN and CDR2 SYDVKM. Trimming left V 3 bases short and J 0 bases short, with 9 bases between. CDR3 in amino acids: CASSFRAYSGANVLTF. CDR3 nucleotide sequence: TGTGCCAGCAGTTTTCGGGCTTACTCTGGGGCCAACGTCCTGACTTTC.

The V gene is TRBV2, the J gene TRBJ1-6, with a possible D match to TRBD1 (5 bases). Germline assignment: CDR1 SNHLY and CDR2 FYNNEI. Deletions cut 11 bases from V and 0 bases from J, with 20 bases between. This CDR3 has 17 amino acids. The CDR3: CAHDSDESSSYNSPLHF. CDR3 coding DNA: TGTGCCCACGACAGCGACGAGAGCAGCTCCTATAATTCACCCCTCCACTTT.

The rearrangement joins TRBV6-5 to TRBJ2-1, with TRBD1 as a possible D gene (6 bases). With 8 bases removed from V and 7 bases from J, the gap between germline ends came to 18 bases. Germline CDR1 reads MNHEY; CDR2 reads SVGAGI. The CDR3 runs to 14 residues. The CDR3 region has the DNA TGTGCCAGCGGGGGACACGGGGCTCGGAATGAGCAGTTCTTC. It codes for CASGGHGARNEQFF.

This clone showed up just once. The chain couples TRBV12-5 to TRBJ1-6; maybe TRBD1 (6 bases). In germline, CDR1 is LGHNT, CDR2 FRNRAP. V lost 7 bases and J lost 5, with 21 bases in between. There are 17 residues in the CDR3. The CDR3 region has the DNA TGTGCTAGTGCCTCCCGACCGGGGGCAGCCAATAATTCACCCCTCCACTTT. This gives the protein CASASRPGAANNSPLHF.

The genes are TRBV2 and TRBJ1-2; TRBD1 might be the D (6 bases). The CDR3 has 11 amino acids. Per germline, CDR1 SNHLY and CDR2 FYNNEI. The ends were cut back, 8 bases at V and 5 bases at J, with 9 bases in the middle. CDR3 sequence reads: CASGGQYGYTF. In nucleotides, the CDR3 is TGTGCCAGCGGGGGACAATATGGCTACACCTTC. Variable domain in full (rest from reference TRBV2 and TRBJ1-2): EPEVTQTPSHQVTQMGQEVILRCVPISNHLYFYWYRQILGQKVEFLVSFYNNEISEKSEIFDDQFSVERPDGSNFTLKIRSTKLEDSAMYFCASGGQYGYTFGSGTRLTVV.

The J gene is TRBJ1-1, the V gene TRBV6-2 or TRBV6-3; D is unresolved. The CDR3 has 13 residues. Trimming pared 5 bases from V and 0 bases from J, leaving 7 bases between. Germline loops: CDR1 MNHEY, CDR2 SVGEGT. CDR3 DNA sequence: TGTGCCAGCAGTGAGTTTTTGAACACTGAAGCTTTCTTT. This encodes CASSEFLNTEAFF.

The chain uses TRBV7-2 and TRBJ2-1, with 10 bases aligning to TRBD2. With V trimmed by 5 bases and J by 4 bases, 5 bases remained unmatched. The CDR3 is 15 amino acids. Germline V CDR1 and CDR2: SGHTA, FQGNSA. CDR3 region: CASSRTSGAYNEQFF. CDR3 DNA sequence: TGTGCCAGCAGCAGAACTAGCGGGGCGTACAATGAGCAGTTCTTC.

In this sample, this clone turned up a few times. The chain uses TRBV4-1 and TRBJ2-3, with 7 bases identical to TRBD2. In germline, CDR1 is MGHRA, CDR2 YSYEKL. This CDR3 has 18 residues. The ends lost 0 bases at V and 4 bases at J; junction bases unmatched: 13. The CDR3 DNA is TGCGCCAGCAGCCAAGAGCCCGTCGGGGGAGGGCTTCCAGATACGCAGTATTTT. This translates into CASSQEPVGGGLPDTQYF.

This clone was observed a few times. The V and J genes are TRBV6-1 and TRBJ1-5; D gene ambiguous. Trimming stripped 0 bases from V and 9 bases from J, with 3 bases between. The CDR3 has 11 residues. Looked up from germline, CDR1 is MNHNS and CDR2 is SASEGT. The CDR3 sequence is CASSEATPQHF. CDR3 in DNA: TGTGCCAGCAGTGAAGCAACGCCCCAGCATTTT.

CDR3 protein: CASSGPAATNEKLFF. In DNA, the CDR3 is TGTGCCAGTAGCGGACCCGCTGCAACTAATGAAAAACTGTTTTTT. This chain connects TRBV19 to TRBJ1-4; the D is unclear. The germline CDR1 and CDR2 sequences are LNHDA and SQIVND (reference sequence). V lost 6 bases and J 0 bases, leaving 11 bases between the germline ends. This CDR3 comprises 15 residues.

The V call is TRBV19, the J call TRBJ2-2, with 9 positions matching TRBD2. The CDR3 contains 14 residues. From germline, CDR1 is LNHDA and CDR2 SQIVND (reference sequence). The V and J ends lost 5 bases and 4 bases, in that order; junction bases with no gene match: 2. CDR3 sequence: CASSGSGSTGELFF. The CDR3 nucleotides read TGTGCCAGTAGTGGTAGCGGGAGCACCGGGGAGCTGTTTTTT.

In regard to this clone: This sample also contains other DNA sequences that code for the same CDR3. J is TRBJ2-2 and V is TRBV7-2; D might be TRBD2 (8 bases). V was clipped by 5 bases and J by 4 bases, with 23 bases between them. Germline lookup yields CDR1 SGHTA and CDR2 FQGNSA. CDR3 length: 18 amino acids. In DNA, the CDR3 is TGTGCCAGCAGCCCTAGGGGGCCGGGGGGGCTGAGCACCGGGGAGCTGTTTTTT. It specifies CASSPRGPGGLSTGELFF.